A selection of T cell receptor beta chains follows, all from one sample in a study of breast tumors, draining lymph nodes, adjacent tissues. Each CDR3 protein gets one entry after TCRdb re-called the multiplex PCR reads with MiXCR. The table shows 90,000 to 120,000 distinct CDR3 sequences, with less than 25% occurring only once. Sequenced material: axillary lymph node tissue. Receptors originate from a female donor with breast cancer. Some clones in this sample may be carry-over from other donors' samples. The CDR3 runs from the conserved cysteine through the conserved F or W. The D gene is left open where the match is weak. A clone size is listed for some rows: how often the clone was seen (once, few, many), or a class if it is expanded.

>.|TRBJ2-5|.|TRBV9
CASSVGMSRGQETQYF
TGTGCCAGCAGCGTAGGTATGAGCAGGGGCCAAGAGACCCAGTACTTC
>.|TRBJ1-5|.|TRBV7-2
CASNLGQGTGQPQHF
TGTGCCAGCAACTTAGGGCAAGGAACAGGTCAGCCCCAGCATTTT
>.|TRBJ2-2|many|TRBV6-1
CASKALAGRGYSELFF
TGTGCCAGCAAGGCCCTAGCAGGTAGAGGGTATTCGGAGCTGTTTTTT
>TRBD1|TRBJ1-2|many|TRBV2
CAANQGGGYGYTF
TGTGCCGCAAACCAGGGGGGAGGCTATGGCTACACCTTC
>TRBD1|TRBJ2-2|few|TRBV7-9
CASSSPPGQRTLNTGELFF
TGTGCCAGCAGCTCCCCCCCGGGACAGCGAACGCTTAACACCGGGGAGCTGTTTTTT
>.|TRBJ1-1|.|TRBV4-2
CASSQGGEAFF
TGTGCCAGCAGCCAAGGTGGCGAAGCTTTCTTT
>.|TRBJ2-3|few|TRBV3-1
CASSQSGGQTQYF
TGTGCCAGCAGCCAATCTGGGGGTCAGACGCAGTATTTT
>.|TRBJ2-5|many|TRBV3-1
CASSQDSLYGKTQYF
TGTGCCAGCAGCCAAGATAGCCTTTACGGAAAGACCCAGTACTTC
>TRBD1|TRBJ1-5|many|TRBV20-1
CSASQGAYQPQHF
TGCAGTGCTTCACAGGGGGCATATCAGCCCCAGCATTTT
>.|TRBJ2-5|many|TRBV15
CATSRENRLTQETQYF
TGTGCCACCAGCAGAGAGAACCGTCTGACACAAGAGACCCAGTACTTC
>.|TRBJ2-5|once|TRBV28
CASRRPGFQETQYF
TGTGCCAGCAGGCGACCGGGATTTCAAGAGACCCAGTACTTC
>.|TRBJ2-3|many|TRBV2
CASRSRGIWTDTQYF
TGTGCCAGCAGATCCAGGGGAATATGGACAGATACGCAGTATTTT
>TRBD1|TRBJ2-5|many|TRBV7-8
CASSQQGYRETQYF
TGTGCCAGCAGCCAACAGGGGTACCGGGAGACCCAGTACTTC
>.|TRBJ1-2|few|TRBV5-1
CASSSEAKRGYGYTF
TGCGCCAGCAGCTCGGAAGCGAAAAGGGGCTATGGCTACACCTTC
>.|TRBJ1-2|many|TRBV19
CASRPTGDLIYGYTF
TGTGCCAGTAGACCTACAGGAGACCTTATCTATGGCTACACCTTC
>.|TRBJ2-2|many|TRBV6-6
CASSSSVPENTGELFF
TGTGCCAGCAGTTCGTCAGTCCCGGAGAACACCGGGGAGCTGTTTTTT
>.|TRBJ2-6|few|TRBV24-1
CATSDSVGGANVLTF
TGTGCCACCAGTGATTCAGTCGGTGGGGCCAACGTCCTGACTTTC
>.|TRBJ2-7|many|TRBV20-1
CSAGDPGTAYEQYF
TGCAGTGCTGGAGATCCCGGGACCGCCTACGAGCAGTACTTC
>TRBD1|TRBJ1-3|many|TRBV6-6
CASQTGGYSGNTIYF
TGTGCCAGCCAGACAGGGGGCTACTCTGGAAACACCATATATTTT
>.|TRBJ2-7|many|TRBV5-1
CASSPGRLNYEQYF
TGCGCCAGCAGCCCGGGAAGGCTTAATTACGAGCAGTACTTC
>TRBD1|TRBJ2-7|many|TRBV5-1
CASRRTGIYEQYF
TGCGCCAGCAGACGGACAGGGATCTACGAGCAGTACTTC
>TRBD1|TRBJ2-3|many|TRBV15
CATSSSGQGGWTQYF
TGTGCCACCAGCAGCTCCGGACAGGGCGGTTGGACGCAGTATTTT
>TRBD2|TRBJ2-7|many|TRBV9
CASSVVAGDREQYF
TGTGCCAGCAGCGTAGTGGCGGGAGATCGTGAGCAGTACTTC
>.|TRBJ2-2|many|TRBV12-3/TRBV12-4
CASRATNTGELFF
TGTGCCAGCAGGGCCACGAACACCGGGGAGCTGTTTTTT
>.|TRBJ1-2|many|TRBV18
CASSPQGQGLYGYTF
TGTGCCAGCTCACCACAGGGGCAGGGGCTTTATGGCTACACCTTC
>.|TRBJ2-1|many|TRBV11-2
CASSLESNEQFF
TGTGCCAGCAGCTTAGAATCCAATGAGCAGTTCTTC
>TRBD1|TRBJ1-2|.|TRBV5-5
CASSLVQGDYGYTF
TGTGCCAGCAGCTTGGTTCAGGGGGACTATGGCTACACCTTC
>.|TRBJ1-5|many|TRBV30
CAWSVQGNQPQHF
TGTGCCTGGAGTGTCCAGGGTAATCAGCCCCAGCATTTT
>.|TRBJ2-2|many|TRBV2
CASSVVTGELFF
TGTGCCAGCAGTGTCGTCACCGGGGAGCTGTTTTTT
>.|TRBJ1-4|many|TRBV15
CATSRDRATNEKLFF
TGTGCCACCAGCAGAGACCGTGCAACTAATGAAAAACTGTTTTTT
>.|TRBJ2-3|few|TRBV5-6
CASSWVTMGSTDTQYF
TGTGCCAGCAGCTGGGTGACTATGGGCAGCACAGATACGCAGTATTTT
>TRBD2|TRBJ2-3|.|TRBV6-5
CASSPRTSGGATDTQYF
TGTGCCAGCAGTCCCCGGACTAGCGGGGGGGCCACAGATACGCAGTATTTT
>TRBD2|TRBJ2-2|few|TRBV6-5
CASTLDAGGWTGELFF
TGTGCCAGCACCCTGGATGCGGGAGGGTGGACCGGGGAGCTGTTTTTT
>TRBD2|TRBJ2-5|many|TRBV5-1
CASSLIAGRKETQYF
TGCGCCAGCAGCTTGATAGCGGGGCGGAAAGAGACCCAGTACTTC
>.|TRBJ1-4|many|TRBV2
CASADRSGRGEKLFF
TGTGCCAGCGCCGACCGTAGCGGGAGGGGTGAAAAACTGTTTTTT
>TRBD1|TRBJ1-5|many|TRBV19
CASSTDRQGVKPQHF
TGTGCCAGTAGTACCGATAGACAGGGGGTTAAGCCCCAGCATTTT
>TRBD2|TRBJ2-1|many|TRBV4-1
CASSQGRTSGDNEQFF
TGCGCCAGCAGCCAAGGCCGTACTAGCGGGGACAATGAGCAGTTCTTC
>.|TRBJ1-1|few|TRBV29-1
CSVEPPARNTEAFF
TGCAGCGTTGAACCGCCGGCCAGGAACACTGAAGCTTTCTTT
>.|TRBJ2-5|many|TRBV20-1
CSARDLGAGEWETQYF
TGCAGTGCTAGAGATCTCGGGGCAGGGGAGTGGGAGACCCAGTACTTC
>.|TRBJ2-2|few|TRBV7-3
CASSLGRDTGELFF
TGTGCCAGCAGCTTAGGCAGGGACACCGGGGAGCTGTTTTTT
>.|TRBJ2-3|few|TRBV30
CAWSLGLSTDTQYF
TGTGCCTGGAGTTTGGGGTTGAGCACAGATACGCAGTATTTT
>TRBD2|TRBJ2-1|once|TRBV28
CASSLNLTSGSREQFF
TGTGCCAGCAGTCTAAACCTGACTAGCGGAAGCCGGGAGCAGTTCTTC
>.|TRBJ2-3|.|TRBV27
CASSSTVPTDTQYF
TGTGCCAGCAGTTCGACAGTACCCACAGATACGCAGTATTTT
>.|TRBJ2-7|many|TRBV12-3/TRBV12-4
CASMPGVGYEQYF
TGTGCCAGCATGCCAGGTGTCGGGTACGAGCAGTACTTC
>TRBD2|TRBJ2-5|many|TRBV20-1
CSAEPQRESIETQYF
TGCAGTGCTGAACCCCAGCGGGAGAGCATAGAGACCCAGTACTTC
>.|TRBJ2-5|many|TRBV7-9
CASSPNRETQYF
TGTGCCAGCAGCCCAAACAGGGAGACCCAGTACTTC